The TCR beta chain described here comes from a study of blood T cell repertoires in COVID-19. Study details: T cells, B-cell-depleted T cells, or PBMCs provided the cDNA or gDNA that served as material.

Trimming took 3 bases from V and 0 from J; bases not matched to a gene: 13. This CDR3 contains 20 residues. Per the germline V gene, CDR1 is MDHEN and CDR2 is SYDVKM. Per the original data handling: Counts of nucleated cells, estimated from reference gene primer amplification, were obtained. Clones were read by immunoSEQ multiplex PCR, and TCRdb kept only the in-frame ones, dropping some. Clonal size and the V and J genes are those of that table, whereas D and trimming came from the DNA. The data hold roughly 70,000 clones, with over 75% observed a single time. The specimen sequenced was peripheral blood. This clonotype was obtained from a man between 50 and 59 years old with active COVID-19. This chain links TRBV28 with TRBJ1-5, with 11 bases aligning to TRBD1. Written as DNA, the CDR3 is TGTGCCAGCAGTTTGTGGGGGACAGGGGGGCTCCTATATAGCAATCAGCCCCAGCATTTT. It translates to CASSLWGTGGLLYSNQPQHF. Full variable domain (missing parts from reference TRBV28 and TRBJ1-5): DVKVTQSSRYLVKRTGEKVFLECVQDMDHENMFWYRQDPGLGLRLIYFSYDVKMKEKGDIPEGYSVSREKKERFSLILESASTNQTSMYLCASSLWGTGGLLYSNQPQHFGDGTRLSIL.